This TCR beta chain was profiled in a study of cytomegalovirus exposure and HLA in healthy donors. The study ran its PCR with 60 Vbeta and 13 Jbeta primers. Measured with immunoSEQ multiplex PCR; TCRdb has only the in-frame clones, and not every one. The repertoire includes 100,000 to 120,000 clones, around 84% of them detected once, and roughly 1.3% sits in the top ten. The CDR3 is 15 amino acids. With V trimmed by 6 bases and J by 8 bases, 8 bases remained unmatched. CDR1 is MDHEN and CDR2 is SYDVKM in the germline V gene. The source material was PBMCs. The chain has TRBV28 and TRBJ2-3; 13 nucleotides align to TRBD2. This TCR derives from a man under 40 in good health and CMV-seronegative. CDR3 nucleotide sequence: TGTGCCAGCAGACGACGGACTAGCGGGAGTTCTACGCAGTATTTT. This sequence encodes CASRRRTSGSSTQYF.